Listed below are T cell receptor beta chains from one sample, sequenced in a study of T-cell memory formation after mild COVID-19. TCRdb itself ran the 5' RACE reads through MiXCR, one entry per CDR3 protein. The data show roughly 28,000 distinct CDR3 sequences, 9% to 15% seen once. The material sequenced was PBMCs or a T cell subset sorted from them (not recorded which). Receptor source: an adult woman who had mild COVID-19 (a few samples of this study predate the infection). Cell type and time point are not known. Both conserved end residues are part of each CDR3. The D gene is left open where the match is weak. Clone size is shown for a subset of rows, as once, few, many or a class of expanded clone.

V gene	D gene	J gene	clone size	CDR3 DNA	CDR3 protein
TRBV4-1	-	TRBJ2-1	many	TGCGCCAGCAGCCAAGATGTGGGGCCGACCTACAATGAGCAGTTCTTC	CASSQDVGPTYNEQFF
TRBV9	TRBD2	TRBJ2-1	many	TGTGCCAGCAGCCACGGACTAGCGGGATACAATGAGCAGTTCTTC	CASSHGLAGYNEQFF
TRBV5-6	TRBD1	TRBJ1-2	many	TGTGCCAGCAGCCCCTCGCCGACAGGGTCCTATGGCTACACCTTC	CASSPSPTGSYGYTF
TRBV15	TRBD2	TRBJ2-7	few	TGTGCCACCAGCCCCACGGGACTAGCGGCCTACGAGCAGTACTTC	CATSPTGLAAYEQYF
TRBV29-1	-	TRBJ1-2	-	TGCAGCGCCTGGAGACAATTCGAGTACACCTTC	CSAWRQFEYTF
TRBV12-3/TRBV12-4	-	TRBJ2-3	many	TGTGCCAGCAGTACCCTTTTAGGGCCGGCAGATACGCAGTATTTT	CASSTLLGPADTQYF
TRBV7-8	TRBD2	TRBJ2-4	many	TGTGCCAGCAGCCGGGGGTTGCGGGAGGCCAAAAACATTCAGTACTTC	CASSRGLREAKNIQYF
TRBV20-1	-	TRBJ1-1	many	TGCAGTGCCCTTCGGGGCCCCGGGACTGAAGCTTTCTTT	CSALRGPGTEAFF
TRBV6-6	-	TRBJ2-3	many	TGTGCCAGCAGTTACGCGCGGGGAATCGCAGATACGCAGTATTTT	CASSYARGIADTQYF
TRBV29-1	-	TRBJ1-1	many	TGCAGCGTTGTAGTTGGACCTGAAGCTTTCTTT	CSVVVGPEAFF
TRBV5-1	-	TRBJ1-2	many	TGCGCCAGCAGCTTTAATACAGGCAGTAACTATGGCTACACCTTC	CASSFNTGSNYGYTF
TRBV20-1	TRBD1	TRBJ1-3	many	TGCAGTGCTATGCCCGGGACAGGGACTGGAAACACCATATATTTT	CSAMPGTGTGNTIYF
TRBV4-2	TRBD2	TRBJ2-1	many	TGTGCCAGCAGCCAAGCTCGGGGGGGGAATGAGCAGTTCTTC	CASSQARGGNEQFF
TRBV30	-	TRBJ2-6	many	TGTGCCTGGAGTCGGGACCATGGGGCCAACGTCCTGACTTTC	CAWSRDHGANVLTF
TRBV5-1	-	TRBJ2-3	many	TGCGCCAGCAGCTCTCTTAAATTCGGGGGCACAGATACGCAGTATTTT	CASSSLKFGGTDTQYF
TRBV7-9	TRBD2	TRBJ2-1	many	TGTGCCAGCAGCCCACAAGCCGGACTAGCGGGAGTCAATGAGCAGTTCTTC	CASSPQAGLAGVNEQFF
TRBV7-6	-	TRBJ1-2	many	TGTGCCAGCAGCTTAGCCAAAGGGGACTCCTCGGGGACTAACTATGGCTACACCTTC	CASSLAKGDSSGTNYGYTF
TRBV4-1	TRBD2	TRBJ2-7	many	TGCGCCAGCAGCCAAGTCGGTAGCGGGAGTGGGTACGAGCAGTACTTC	CASSQVGSGSGYEQYF
TRBV9	-	TRBJ2-3	many	TGTGCCAGCAGCGTAGGACACAGGACCAGCACAGATACGCAGTATTTT	CASSVGHRTSTDTQYF
TRBV24-1	-	TRBJ1-1	many	TGTGCCACCAGTGATCCCTCAACACCGAACACTGAAGCTTTCTTT	CATSDPSTPNTEAFF
TRBV18	-	TRBJ1-6	many	TGTGCCAGCTCGCTTTATAATTCACCCCTCCACTTT	CASSLYNSPLHF
TRBV9	-	TRBJ1-3	many	TGTGCCAGCAGCGTCTTAAGCGGGGGAGCTGGAAACACCATATATTTT	CASSVLSGGAGNTIYF
TRBV28	-	TRBJ1-6	many	TGTGCCAGCAGTGGGTTCTCCTATAATTCACCCCTCCACTTT	CASSGFSYNSPLHF
TRBV10-3	TRBD1	TRBJ2-1	many	TGTGCCTCCCAGGGGGAAGGATACAATGAGCAGTTCTTC	CASQGEGYNEQFF
TRBV24-1	-	TRBJ2-1	many	TGTGCCACCAGTGTAAAGGGACGGGGCGAGCAGTTCTTC	CATSVKGRGEQFF
TRBV6-5	TRBD2	TRBJ2-7	many	TGTGCCAGCGGAATTCTAGCGGGATCTATGCGGGAGCAGTACTTC	CASGILAGSMREQYF
TRBV29-1	TRBD1	TRBJ1-5	many	TGCAGCGTTGGACAGGGCAGACAGCCCCAGCATTTT	CSVGQGRQPQHF
TRBV4-2	-	TRBJ2-2	many	TGTGCCAGCAGCCAAGATCGAATCACCAGGGGGGAGCTGTTTTTT	CASSQDRITRGELFF
TRBV18	TRBD1	TRBJ1-2	many	TGTGCCAGCTCACCACAGGCGACAGGGAACTATGGCTACACCTTC	CASSPQATGNYGYTF
TRBV29-1	TRBD2	TRBJ2-7	many	TGCAGCGTTTGGATAGCGGGAGCCACCTACGAGCAGTACTTC	CSVWIAGATYEQYF
TRBV20-1	-	TRBJ2-1	many	TGCAGTGCTAGTACCCGACAGAGGGGGTACAATGAGCAGTTCTTC	CSASTRQRGYNEQFF
TRBV6-2/TRBV6-3	TRBD2	TRBJ2-7	many	TGTGCCAGCAACCCGAGCGGGAGTAAATCCTACGAGCAGTACTTC	CASNPSGSKSYEQYF
TRBV19	-	TRBJ1-1	many	TGTGCCAGTAGTATACTATTCAGGGGCATCAACACTGAAGCTTTCTTT	CASSILFRGINTEAFF
TRBV7-2	-	TRBJ2-7	many	TGTGCCAGCAGCTTAGGGCGGCTCCACAACGAGCAGTACTTC	CASSLGRLHNEQYF
TRBV5-1	TRBD1	TRBJ2-7	many	TGCGCCAGCAGCACCTCCGGGACAGGGGGCTACGAGCAGTACTTC	CASSTSGTGGYEQYF
TRBV6-5	TRBD1	TRBJ1-2	many	TGTGCCAGCACCCTAAGGTCCGGGACAGGGGGCAATGGCTACACCTTC	CASTLRSGTGGNGYTF
TRBV7-2	TRBD2	TRBJ2-7	many	TGTGCCAGCAGCTTGGGACTAGCGGTAACCGAGCAGTACTTC	CASSLGLAVTEQYF
TRBV12-5	-	TRBJ2-1	many	TGTGCTAGTGGTTTGGTAGTCAGCGGCAGGTACAATGAGCAGTTCTTC	CASGLVVSGRYNEQFF
TRBV3-1	TRBD1	TRBJ2-1	many	TGTGCCAGCAGCCAACCTGGAGCCCGCGACAGGGGCAGGAATGAGCAGTTCTTC	CASSQPGARDRGRNEQFF
TRBV24-1	-	TRBJ1-5	many	TGTGCCACCAGTGTAGGGAATAATCAGCCCCAGCATTTT	CATSVGNNQPQHF
TRBV18	-	TRBJ2-1	many	TGTGCCAGCTCACCCGCAGGTGGCGTTCGAAATGAGCAGTTCTTC	CASSPAGGVRNEQFF
TRBV20-1	TRBD2	TRBJ2-3	many	TGCAGTGCTAGAGCCCCTAGCGGGAATACGCAGTATTTT	CSARAPSGNTQYF
TRBV5-1	-	TRBJ1-1	many	TGCGCCAGCAGCTTGTCACGTAACACTGAAGCTTTCTTT	CASSLSRNTEAFF
TRBV2	-	TRBJ2-6	many	TGTGCCAGCAGTGGGGCCGGGGCCTCTGGGGCCAACGTCCTGACTTTC	CASSGAGASGANVLTF
TRBV20-1	TRBD1	TRBJ1-5	medium-sized	TGCAGTGCTAGGCCGGGACAGGGGCTTCAGCCCCAGCATTTT	CSARPGQGLQPQHF
TRBV20-1	-	TRBJ2-2	many	TGCAGTGCTATGGATACCGGGACTCCCTACGGGGGGGAGCTGTTTTTT	CSAMDTGTPYGGELFF
TRBV5-1	-	TRBJ1-6	many	TGCGCCAGCAGCTTGGCCGATTATGCAGGTTCACCCCTCCACTTT	CASSLADYAGSPLHF
TRBV7-2	-	TRBJ2-7	many	TGTGCCAGCAGCTTAGGTACAGGGAAGGCCTTGAGGACTAGCGAGCAGTACTTC	CASSLGTGKALRTSEQYF
TRBV6-2/TRBV6-3	-	TRBJ1-1	many	TGTGCCAGCAGTACTACAGGTTTCAACACTGAAGCTTTCTTT	CASSTTGFNTEAFF
TRBV20-1	TRBD1	TRBJ2-7	many	TGCAGTGCCCGCTCCCGGGACAGGGCGTCCTACGAGCAGTACTTC	CSARSRDRASYEQYF
TRBV3-1	-	TRBJ2-1	many	TGTGCCAGCAGCCAGGGGCGGAGCTCCTACAATGAGCAGTTCTTC	CASSQGRSSYNEQFF
TRBV11-1	-	TRBJ2-1	many	TGTGCCAGCAGCTTAGCCACCGCCAATGAGCAGTTCTTC	CASSLATANEQFF
TRBV4-2	TRBD1	TRBJ2-7	many	TGTGCCAGCAGCCAAGATATTTATGTGGGGACAGGTGGCTACGAGCAGTACTTC	CASSQDIYVGTGGYEQYF
TRBV7-6	-	TRBJ2-7	many	TGTGCCAGCAGCTTAGGTCCAGCGGAAGCCTACGAGCAGTACTTC	CASSLGPAEAYEQYF
TRBV14	-	TRBJ2-1	-	TGTGCCAGCAGCCGGACGGTCTCCTACAATGAGCAGTTCTTC	CASSRTVSYNEQFF
TRBV20-1	TRBD2	TRBJ2-3	many	TGCAGTGCTAGATCTCCCGGCGGGGCGGGGGGGCCTCCAGATACGCAGTATTTT	CSARSPGGAGGPPDTQYF
TRBV5-1	TRBD2	TRBJ2-7	many	TGCGCCAGCAGCTCGGGACTAGTTCCCTCTATCTACGAGCAGTACTTC	CASSSGLVPSIYEQYF